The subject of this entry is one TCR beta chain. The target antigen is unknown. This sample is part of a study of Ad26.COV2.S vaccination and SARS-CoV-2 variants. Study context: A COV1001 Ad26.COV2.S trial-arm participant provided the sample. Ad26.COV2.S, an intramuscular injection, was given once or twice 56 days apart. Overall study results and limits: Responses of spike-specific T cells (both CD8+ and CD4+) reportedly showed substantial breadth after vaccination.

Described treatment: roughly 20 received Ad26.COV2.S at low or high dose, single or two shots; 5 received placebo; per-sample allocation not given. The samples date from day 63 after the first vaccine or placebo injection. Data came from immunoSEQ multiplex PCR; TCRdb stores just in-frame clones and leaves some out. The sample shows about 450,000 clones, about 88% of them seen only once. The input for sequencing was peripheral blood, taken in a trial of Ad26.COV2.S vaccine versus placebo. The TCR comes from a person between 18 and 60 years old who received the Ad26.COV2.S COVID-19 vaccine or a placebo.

CDR3 amino acids: CASSLAQEAGEQYF. For the CDR3, the DNA is TGCGCCAGCAGCTTGGCACAGGAGGCGGGCGAGCAGTACTTC. The J gene is TRBJ2-7, the V gene TRBV5-1, with D perhaps TRBD1 or TRBD2 (5 bases each). This CDR3 is 14 amino acids long. Germline values: CDR1 SGHRS, CDR2 YFSETQ. V was shortened by 0 bases and J by 6 bases, with 13 bases between the two germline ends.